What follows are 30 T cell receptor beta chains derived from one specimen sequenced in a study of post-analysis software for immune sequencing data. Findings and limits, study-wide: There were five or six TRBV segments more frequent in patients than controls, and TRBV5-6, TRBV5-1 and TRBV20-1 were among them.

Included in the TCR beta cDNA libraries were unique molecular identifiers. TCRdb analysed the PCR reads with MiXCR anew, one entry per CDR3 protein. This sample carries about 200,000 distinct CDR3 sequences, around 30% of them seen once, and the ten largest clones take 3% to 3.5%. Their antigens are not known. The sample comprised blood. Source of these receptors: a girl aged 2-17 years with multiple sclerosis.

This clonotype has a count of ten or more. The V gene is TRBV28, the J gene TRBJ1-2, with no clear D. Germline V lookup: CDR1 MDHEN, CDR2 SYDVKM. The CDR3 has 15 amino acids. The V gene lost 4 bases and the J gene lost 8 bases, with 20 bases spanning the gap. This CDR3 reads CASSSRPPPIEGYTF. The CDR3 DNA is TGTGCCAGCAGTTCCCGACCACCTCCAATTGAGGGCTACACCTTC.

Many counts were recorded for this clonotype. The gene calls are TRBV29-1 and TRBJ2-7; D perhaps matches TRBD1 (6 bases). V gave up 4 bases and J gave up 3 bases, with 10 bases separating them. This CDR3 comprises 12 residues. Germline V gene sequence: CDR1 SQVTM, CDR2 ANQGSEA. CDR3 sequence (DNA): TGCAGCGTTGGGGTAGGGGGCTACGAGCAGTACTTC. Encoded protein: CSVGVGGYEQYF.

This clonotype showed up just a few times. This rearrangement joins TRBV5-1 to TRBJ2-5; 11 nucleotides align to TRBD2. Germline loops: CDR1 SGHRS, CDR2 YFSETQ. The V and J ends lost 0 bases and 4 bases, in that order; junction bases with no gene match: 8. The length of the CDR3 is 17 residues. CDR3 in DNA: TGCGCCAGCAGCTTGGGAGGGGGACTAGCGGCGGTAGAGACCCAGTACTTC. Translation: CASSLGGGLAAVETQYF.

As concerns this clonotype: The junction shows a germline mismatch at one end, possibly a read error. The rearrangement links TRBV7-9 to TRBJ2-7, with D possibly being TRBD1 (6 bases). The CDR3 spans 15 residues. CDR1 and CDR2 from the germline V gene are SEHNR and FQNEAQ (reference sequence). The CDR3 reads CAGSSDRTSPYEQYF. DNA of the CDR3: TGTGCCGGCAGCTCGGACAGAACAAGTCCCTACGAGCAGTACTTC.

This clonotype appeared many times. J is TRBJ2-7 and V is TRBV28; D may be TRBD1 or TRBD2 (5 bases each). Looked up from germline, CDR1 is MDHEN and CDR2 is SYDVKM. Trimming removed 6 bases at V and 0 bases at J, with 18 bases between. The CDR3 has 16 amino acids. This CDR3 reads CASRSRGVGSSYEQYF. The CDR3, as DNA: TGTGCCAGCAGATCCCGGGGCGTCGGAAGCTCCTACGAGCAGTACTTC. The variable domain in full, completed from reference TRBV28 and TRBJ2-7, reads DVKVTQSSRYLVKRTGEKVFLECVQDMDHENMFWYRQDPGLGLRLIYFSYDVKMKEKGDIPEGYSVSREKKERFSLILESASTNQTSMYLCASRSRGVGSSYEQYFGPGTRLTVT.

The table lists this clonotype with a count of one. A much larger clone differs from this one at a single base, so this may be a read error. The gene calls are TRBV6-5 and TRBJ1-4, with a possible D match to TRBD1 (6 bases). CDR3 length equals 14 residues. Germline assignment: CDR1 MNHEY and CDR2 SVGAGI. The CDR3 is CASSRRDMPEKRFF. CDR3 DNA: TGTGCCAGCAGCCGCCGGGACATGCCTGAAAAACGGTTTTTT.

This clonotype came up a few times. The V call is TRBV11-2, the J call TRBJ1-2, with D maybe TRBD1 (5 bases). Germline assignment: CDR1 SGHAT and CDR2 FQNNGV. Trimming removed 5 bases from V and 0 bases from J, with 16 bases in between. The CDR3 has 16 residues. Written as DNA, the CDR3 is TGTGCCAGCAGCGCCCCGGGGGAGGGCGCTAACTATGGCTACACCTTC. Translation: CASSAPGEGANYGYTF. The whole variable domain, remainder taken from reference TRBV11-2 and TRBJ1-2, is EAGVAQSPRYKIIEKRQSVAFWCNPISGHATLYWYQQILGQGPKLLIQFQNNGVVDDSQLPKDRFSAERLKGVDSTLKIQPAKLEDSAVYLCASSAPGEGANYGYTFGSGTRLTVV.

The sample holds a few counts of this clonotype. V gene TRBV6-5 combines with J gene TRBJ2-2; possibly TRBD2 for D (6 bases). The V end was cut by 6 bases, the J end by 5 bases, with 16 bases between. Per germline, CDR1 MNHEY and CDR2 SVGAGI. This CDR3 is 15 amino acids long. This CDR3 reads CASRATQRGTGELFF. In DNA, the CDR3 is TGTGCCAGCAGAGCCACACAACGGGGGACCGGGGAGCTGTTTTTT.

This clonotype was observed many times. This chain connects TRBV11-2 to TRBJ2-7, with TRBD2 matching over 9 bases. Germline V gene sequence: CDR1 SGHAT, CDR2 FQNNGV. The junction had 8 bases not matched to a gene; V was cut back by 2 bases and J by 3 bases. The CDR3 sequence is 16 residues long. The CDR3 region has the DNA TGTGCCAGCAGCTTACCTCGCGGGACTAGCTACTACGAGCAGTACTTC. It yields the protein CASSLPRGTSYYEQYF.

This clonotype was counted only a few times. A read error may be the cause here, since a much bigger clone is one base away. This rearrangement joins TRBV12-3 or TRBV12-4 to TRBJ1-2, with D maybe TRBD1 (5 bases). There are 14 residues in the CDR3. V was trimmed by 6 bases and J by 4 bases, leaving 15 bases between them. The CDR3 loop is CASRSTQGSYGYTF. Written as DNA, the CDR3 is TGTGCCAGCAGATCGACCCAGGGTAGCTATGGCTACACCTTC.

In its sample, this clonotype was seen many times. The CDR3: CASSGGTAFNEQFF. In nucleotides, the CDR3 is TGTGCCAGCAGCGGCGGGACAGCGTTCAATGAGCAGTTCTTC. V and J are TRBV7-8 and TRBJ2-1, with D possibly TRBD1 on 7 matching bases. The CDR3 totals 14 residues. The V gene's germline CDR1 is SGHVS and CDR2 FQNEAQ. V dropped 5 bases and J dropped 6 bases, with 14 bases sitting between them.

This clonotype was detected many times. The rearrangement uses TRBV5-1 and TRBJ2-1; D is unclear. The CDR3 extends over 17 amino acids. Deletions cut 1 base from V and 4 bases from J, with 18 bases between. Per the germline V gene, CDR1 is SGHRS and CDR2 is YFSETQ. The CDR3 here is CASSLRSGVMGYNEQFF. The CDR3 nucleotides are TGCGCCAGCAGCTTGAGGTCCGGTGTGATGGGATACAATGAGCAGTTCTTC. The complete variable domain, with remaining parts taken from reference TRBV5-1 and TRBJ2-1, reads KAGVTQTPRYLIKTRGQQVTLSCSPISGHRSVSWYQQTPGQGLQFLFEYFSETQRNKGNFPGRFSGRQFSNSRSEMNVSTLELGDSALYLCASSLRSGVMGYNEQFFGPGTRLTVL.

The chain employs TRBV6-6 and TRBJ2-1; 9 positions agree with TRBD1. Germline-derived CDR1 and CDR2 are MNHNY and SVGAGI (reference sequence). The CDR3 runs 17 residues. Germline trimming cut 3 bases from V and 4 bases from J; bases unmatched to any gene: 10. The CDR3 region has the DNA TGTGCCAGCAGTTATCCCGGGGGGACAGGGACGTACAATGAGCAGTTCTTC. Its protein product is CASSYPGGTGTYNEQFF.

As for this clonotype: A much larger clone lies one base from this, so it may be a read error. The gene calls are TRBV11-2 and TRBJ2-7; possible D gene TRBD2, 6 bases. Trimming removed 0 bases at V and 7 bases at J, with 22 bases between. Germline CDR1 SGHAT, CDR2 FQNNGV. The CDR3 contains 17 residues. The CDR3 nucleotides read TGTGCCAGCAGCTTAGATCCGCGCGGGGCCTCCTACAATGAGCAGTACTTC. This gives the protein CASSLDPRGASYNEQYF.

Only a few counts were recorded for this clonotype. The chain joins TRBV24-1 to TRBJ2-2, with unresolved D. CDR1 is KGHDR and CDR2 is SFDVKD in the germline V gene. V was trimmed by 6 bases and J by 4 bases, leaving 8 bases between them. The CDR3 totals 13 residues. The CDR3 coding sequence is TGTGCCACCAGTTTTGCAACCACCGGGGAGCTGTTTTTT. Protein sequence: CATSFATTGELFF.

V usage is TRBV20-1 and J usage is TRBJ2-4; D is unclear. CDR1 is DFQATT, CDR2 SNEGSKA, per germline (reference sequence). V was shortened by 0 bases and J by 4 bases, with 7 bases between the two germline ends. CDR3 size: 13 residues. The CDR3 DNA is TGCAGTGCTAGAGATACAGTGAAAAACATTCAGTACTTC. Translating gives CSARDTVKNIQYF.

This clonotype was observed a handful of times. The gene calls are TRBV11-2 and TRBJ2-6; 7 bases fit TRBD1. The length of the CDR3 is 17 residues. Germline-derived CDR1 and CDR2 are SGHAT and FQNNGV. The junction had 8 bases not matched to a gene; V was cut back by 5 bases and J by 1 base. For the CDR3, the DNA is TGTGCCAGCAGCCCTCGGGACAGCCTATCTGGGGCCAACGTCCTGACTTTC. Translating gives CASSPRDSLSGANVLTF. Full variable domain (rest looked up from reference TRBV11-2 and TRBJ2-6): EAGVAQSPRYKIIEKRQSVAFWCNPISGHATLYWYQQILGQGPKLLIQFQNNGVVDDSQLPKDRFSAERLKGVDSTLKIQPAKLEDSAVYLCASSPRDSLSGANVLTFGAGSRLTVL.

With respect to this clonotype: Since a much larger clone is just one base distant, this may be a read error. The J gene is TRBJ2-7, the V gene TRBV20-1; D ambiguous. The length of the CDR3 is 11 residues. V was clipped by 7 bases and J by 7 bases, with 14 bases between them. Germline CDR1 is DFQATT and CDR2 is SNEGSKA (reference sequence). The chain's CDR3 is CSGKSGNEQYF. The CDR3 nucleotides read TGCAGTGGCAAATCGGGCAATGAGCAGTACTTC.

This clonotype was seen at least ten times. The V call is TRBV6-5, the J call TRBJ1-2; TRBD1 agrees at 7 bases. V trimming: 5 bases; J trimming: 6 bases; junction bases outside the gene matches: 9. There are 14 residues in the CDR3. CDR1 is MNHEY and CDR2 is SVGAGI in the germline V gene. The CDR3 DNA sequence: TGTGCCAGCAGTGGCCGGGACAGCAACGATGGCTACACCTTC. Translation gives CASSGRDSNDGYTF.

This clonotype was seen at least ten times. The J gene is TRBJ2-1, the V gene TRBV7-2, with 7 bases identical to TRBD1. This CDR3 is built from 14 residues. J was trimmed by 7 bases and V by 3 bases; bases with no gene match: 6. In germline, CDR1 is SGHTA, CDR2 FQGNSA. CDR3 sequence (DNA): TGTGCCAGCAGCTTCATACAGGGGCGGAATGAGCAGTTCTTC. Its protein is CASSFIQGRNEQFF.

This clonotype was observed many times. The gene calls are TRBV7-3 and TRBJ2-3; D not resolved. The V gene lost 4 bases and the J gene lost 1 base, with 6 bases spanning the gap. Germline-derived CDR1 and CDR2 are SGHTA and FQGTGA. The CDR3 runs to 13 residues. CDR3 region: CASSSTRTDTQYF. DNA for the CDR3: TGTGCCAGCAGCTCGACCCGCACAGATACGCAGTATTTT.

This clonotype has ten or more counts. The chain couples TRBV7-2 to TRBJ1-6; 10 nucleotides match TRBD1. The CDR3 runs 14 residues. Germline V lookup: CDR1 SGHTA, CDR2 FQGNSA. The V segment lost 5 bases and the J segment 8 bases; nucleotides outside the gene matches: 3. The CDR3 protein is CASSRGQGYSPLHF. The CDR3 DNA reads TGTGCCAGCAGCCGGGGACAGGGGTATTCACCCCTCCACTTT.

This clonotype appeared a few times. The CDR3 nucleotides are TGTGCCAGCAGTCCCGGATGGGGGGGGTATGGCTACACCTTC. Translated, it gives CASSPGWGGYGYTF. The chain uses TRBV27 and TRBJ1-2; D might be TRBD1 (5 bases). The CDR3 consists of 14 residues. V was cut by 5 bases and J by 5 bases, with 15 bases left in between. In germline, CDR1 is MNHEY, CDR2 SMNVEV (reference sequence).

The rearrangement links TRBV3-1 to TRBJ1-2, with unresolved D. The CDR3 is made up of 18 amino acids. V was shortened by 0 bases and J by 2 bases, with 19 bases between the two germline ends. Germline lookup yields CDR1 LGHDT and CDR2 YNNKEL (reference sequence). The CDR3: CASSQDGPRPPQNYGYTF. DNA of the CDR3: TGTGCCAGCAGCCAAGACGGGCCGCGCCCTCCCCAAAACTATGGCTACACCTTC. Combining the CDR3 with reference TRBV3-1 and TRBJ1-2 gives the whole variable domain DTAVSQTPKYLVTQMGNDKSIKCEQNLGHDTMYWYKQDSKKFLKIMFSYNNKELIINETVPNRFSPKSPDKAHLNLHINSLELGDSAVYFCASSQDGPRPPQNYGYTFGSGTRLTVV.

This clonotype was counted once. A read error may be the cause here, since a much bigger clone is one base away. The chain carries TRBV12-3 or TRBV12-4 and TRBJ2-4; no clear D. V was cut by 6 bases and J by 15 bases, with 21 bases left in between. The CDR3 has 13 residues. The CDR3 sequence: CASSPRERADRYF. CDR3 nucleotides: TGTGCCAGCAGCCCCCGTGAAAGGGCGGACCGGTACTTC.

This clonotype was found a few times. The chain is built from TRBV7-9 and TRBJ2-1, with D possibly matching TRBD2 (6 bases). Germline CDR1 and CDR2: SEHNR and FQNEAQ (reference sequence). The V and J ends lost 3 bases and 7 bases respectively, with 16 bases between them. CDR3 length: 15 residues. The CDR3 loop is CASSFMGTWRNEQFF. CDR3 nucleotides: TGTGCCAGCAGCTTTATGGGGACTTGGAGGAATGAGCAGTTCTTC.

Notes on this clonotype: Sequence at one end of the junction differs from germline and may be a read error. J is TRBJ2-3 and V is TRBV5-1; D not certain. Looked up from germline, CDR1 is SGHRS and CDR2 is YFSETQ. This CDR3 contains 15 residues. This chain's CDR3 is CAGSLKNVGTDTQYF. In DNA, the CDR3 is TGCGCCGGCAGCTTGAAGAATGTTGGGACAGATACGCAGTATTTT.

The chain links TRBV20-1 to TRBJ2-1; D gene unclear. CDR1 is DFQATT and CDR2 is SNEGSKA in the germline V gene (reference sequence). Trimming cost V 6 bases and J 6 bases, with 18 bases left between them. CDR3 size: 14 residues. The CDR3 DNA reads TGCAGTGCGCCTAACGGCCTATTGGGCAATGAGCAGTTCTTC. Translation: CSAPNGLLGNEQFF.

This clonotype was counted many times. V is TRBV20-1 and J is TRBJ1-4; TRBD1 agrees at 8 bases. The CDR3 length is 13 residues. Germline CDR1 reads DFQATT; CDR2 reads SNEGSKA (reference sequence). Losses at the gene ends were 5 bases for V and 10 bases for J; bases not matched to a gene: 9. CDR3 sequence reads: CSAYDGQGGKLFF. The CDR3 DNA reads TGCAGTGCTTACGACGGACAGGGAGGAAAACTGTTTTTT.

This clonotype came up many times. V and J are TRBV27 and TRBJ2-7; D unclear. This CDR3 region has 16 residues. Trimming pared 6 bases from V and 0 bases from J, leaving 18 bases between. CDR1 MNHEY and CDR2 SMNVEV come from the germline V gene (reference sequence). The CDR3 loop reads CASSPHLRRTSYEQYF. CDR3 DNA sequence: TGTGCCAGCAGCCCACACCTTCGGCGGACCTCCTACGAGCAGTACTTC.